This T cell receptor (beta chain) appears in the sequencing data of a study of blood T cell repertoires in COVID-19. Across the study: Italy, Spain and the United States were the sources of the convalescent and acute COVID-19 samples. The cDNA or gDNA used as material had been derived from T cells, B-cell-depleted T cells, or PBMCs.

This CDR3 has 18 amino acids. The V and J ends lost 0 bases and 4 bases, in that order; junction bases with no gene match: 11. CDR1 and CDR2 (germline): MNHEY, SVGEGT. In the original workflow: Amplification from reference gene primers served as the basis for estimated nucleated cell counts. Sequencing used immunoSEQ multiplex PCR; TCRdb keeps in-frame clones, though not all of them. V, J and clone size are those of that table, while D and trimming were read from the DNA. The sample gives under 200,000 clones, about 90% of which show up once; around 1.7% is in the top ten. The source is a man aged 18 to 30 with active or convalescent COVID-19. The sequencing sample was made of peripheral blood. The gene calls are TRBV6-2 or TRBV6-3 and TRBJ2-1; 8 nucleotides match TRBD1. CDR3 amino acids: CASSYSNPRQGPYNEQFF. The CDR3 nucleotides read TGTGCCAGCAGTTACTCAAACCCAAGACAGGGGCCGTACAATGAGCAGTTCTTC.